A single sample gave rise to the 6 T cell receptor beta chains below, sequenced in a study of blood T cell repertoires in COVID-19. Some clones are missing from TCRdb's copy, which holds only in-frame ones; the method was immunoSEQ multiplex PCR. The profile shows 130,000 to 150,000 clones, under 85% of them singletons. The sample consisted of peripheral blood. The receptors were sampled from a human donor in a cohort sampled during active COVID-19.

The V call is TRBV7-2, the J call TRBJ1-2; no clear D gene. Trimming removed 5 bases at V and 0 bases at J, with 10 bases between. This CDR3 comprises 14 residues. Germline loops: CDR1 SGHTA, CDR2 FQGNSA. CDR3 nucleotides: TGTGCCAGCAGCCTCCGGGTAGCTAACTATGGCTACACCTTC. Its translation is CASSLRVANYGYTF.

This clone was counted a single time. The V gene is TRBV6-1, the J gene TRBJ2-2; TRBD1 agrees at 10 bases. The length of the CDR3 is 16 residues. With 5 bases clipped from V and 5 bases from J, the junction kept 8 bases outside the gene matches. Germline lookup yields CDR1 MNHNS and CDR2 SASEGT. The CDR3 DNA reads as TGTGCCAGCAGTCAAGGACAGGGGGGGAGGACCGGGGAGCTGTTTTTT. Translated: CASSQGQGGRTGELFF.

This clone was seen once. The genes are TRBV27 and TRBJ2-7, with 7 bases matching TRBD1. Germline V CDR1 and CDR2: MNHEY, SMNVEV (reference sequence). The junction had 0 bases not matched to a gene; V was cut back by 1 base and J by 3 bases. The CDR3 runs 13 residues. The CDR3: CASSLYRGYEQYF. CDR3 nucleotides: TGTGCCAGCAGTTTATACAGGGGCTACGAGCAGTACTTC.

The rearrangement joins TRBV4-3 to TRBJ2-5; perhaps TRBD1 as D (6 bases). Germline CDR1 is LGHNA and CDR2 is YSLEER. V was cut by 5 bases and J by 5 bases, with 12 bases left in between. The CDR3 loop spans 13 amino acids. CDR3 sequence: CASSFNRDETQYF. DNA of the CDR3: TGCGCCAGCAGCTTTAACAGGGATGAGACCCAGTACTTC.

This chain uses TRBV30 with TRBJ1-2, with D maybe TRBD1 (5 bases). Germline V lookup: CDR1 GTSNPN, CDR2 SVGIG (reference sequence). Trimming pared 8 bases from V and 4 bases from J, leaving 17 bases between. CDR3 length equals 13 residues. The CDR3 nucleotides are TGTGCCCTCAGCGACCAGGGTCTCTATGGCTACACCTTC. Amino acid sequence: CALSDQGLYGYTF.

This clone turned up a few times. DNA of the CDR3: TGTGCCAGCAGCCGGAGGGGAGGGGGAGCTTTCTTT. It codes for CASSRRGGGAFF. V and J are TRBV28 and TRBJ1-1; weak D call: TRBD1 (6 bases). CDR1 is MDHEN and CDR2 is SYDVKM in the germline V gene. The CDR3 loop spans 12 amino acids. V dropped 6 bases and J dropped 10 bases, with 15 bases sitting between them.